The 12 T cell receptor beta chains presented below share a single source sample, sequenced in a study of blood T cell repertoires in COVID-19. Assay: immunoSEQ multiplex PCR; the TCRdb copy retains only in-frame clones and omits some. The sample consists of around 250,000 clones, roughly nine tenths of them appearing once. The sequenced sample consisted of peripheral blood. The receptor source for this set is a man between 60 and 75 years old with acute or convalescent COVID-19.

The CDR3 region is CASTSGQDTQYF. In nucleotides, the CDR3 is TGTGCCAGCACCTCAGGGCAAGATACGCAGTATTTT. The V call is TRBV7-9, the J call TRBJ2-3; possible D gene TRBD1, 5 bases. Trimming removed 7 bases from V and 5 bases from J, with 10 bases in between. Germline CDR1 SEHNR, CDR2 FQNEAQ (reference sequence). This CDR3 has 12 residues.

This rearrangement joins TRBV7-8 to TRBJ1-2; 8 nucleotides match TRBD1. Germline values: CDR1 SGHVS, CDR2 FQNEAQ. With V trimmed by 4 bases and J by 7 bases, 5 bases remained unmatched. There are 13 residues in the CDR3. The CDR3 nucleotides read TGTGCCAGCAGCTCTGGACAGGGACTTGGCTACACCTTC. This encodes CASSSGQGLGYTF. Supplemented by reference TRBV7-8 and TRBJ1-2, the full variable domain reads GAGVSQSPRYKVAKRGQDVALRCDPISGHVSLFWYQQALGQGPEFLTYFQNEAQLDKSGLPSDRFFAERPEGSVSTLKIQRTQQEDSAVYLCASSSGQGLGYTFGSGTRLTVV.

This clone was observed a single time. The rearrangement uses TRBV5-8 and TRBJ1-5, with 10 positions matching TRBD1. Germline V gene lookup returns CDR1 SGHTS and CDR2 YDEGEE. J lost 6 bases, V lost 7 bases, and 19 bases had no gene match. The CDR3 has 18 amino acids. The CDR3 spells CASFRSGGTGERAQPQHF. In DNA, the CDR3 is TGTGCCAGCTTCCGCAGTGGGGGGACAGGGGAGAGGGCTCAGCCCCAGCATTTT.

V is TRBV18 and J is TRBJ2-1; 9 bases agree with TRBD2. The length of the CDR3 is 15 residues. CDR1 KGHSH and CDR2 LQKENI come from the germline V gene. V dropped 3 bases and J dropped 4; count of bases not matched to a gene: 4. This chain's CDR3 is CASSPAGGAYNEQFF. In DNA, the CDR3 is TGTGCCAGCTCACCCGCGGGAGGGGCATACAATGAGCAGTTCTTC.

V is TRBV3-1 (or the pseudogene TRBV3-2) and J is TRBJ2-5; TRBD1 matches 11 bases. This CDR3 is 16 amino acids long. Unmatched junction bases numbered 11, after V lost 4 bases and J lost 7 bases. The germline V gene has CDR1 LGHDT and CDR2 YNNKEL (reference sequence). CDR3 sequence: CASSLRVPGQGGTQYF. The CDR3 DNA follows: TGTGCCAGCAGCCTGCGGGTCCCGGGACAGGGGGGGACCCAGTACTTC.

The chain's CDR3 is CATAGGRAAGANVLTF. The CDR3 DNA is TGTGCCACGGCCGGCGGGAGGGCAGCCGGGGCCAACGTCCTGACTTTC. V usage is TRBV27 and J usage is TRBJ2-6; 9 nucleotides line up with TRBD2. V was clipped by 10 bases and J by 4 bases; unmatched bases: 11. The V gene's germline CDR1 is MNHEY and CDR2 SMNVEV (reference sequence). CDR3 length: 16 residues. The full variable domain, its missing parts supplied by reference TRBV27 and TRBJ2-6, is EAQVTQNPRYLITVTGKKLTVTCSQNMNHEYMSWYRQDPGLGLRQIYYSMNVEVTDKGDVPEGYKVSRKEKRNFPLILESPSPNQTSLYFCATAGGRAAGANVLTFGAGSRLTVL.

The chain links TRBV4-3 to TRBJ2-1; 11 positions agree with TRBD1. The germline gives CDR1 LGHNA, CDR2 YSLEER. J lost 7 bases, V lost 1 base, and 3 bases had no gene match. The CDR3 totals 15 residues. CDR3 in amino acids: CASSQVGTGGNEQFF. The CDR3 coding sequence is TGCGCCAGCAGCCAAGTGGGGACAGGGGGTAATGAGCAGTTCTTC.

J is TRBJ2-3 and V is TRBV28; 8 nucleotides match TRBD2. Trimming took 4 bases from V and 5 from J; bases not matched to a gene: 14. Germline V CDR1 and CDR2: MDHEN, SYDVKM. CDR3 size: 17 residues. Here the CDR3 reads CASSSYNNGRAGDTQYF. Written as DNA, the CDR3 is TGTGCCAGCAGTTCGTACAATAACGGGAGGGCCGGAGATACGCAGTATTTT.

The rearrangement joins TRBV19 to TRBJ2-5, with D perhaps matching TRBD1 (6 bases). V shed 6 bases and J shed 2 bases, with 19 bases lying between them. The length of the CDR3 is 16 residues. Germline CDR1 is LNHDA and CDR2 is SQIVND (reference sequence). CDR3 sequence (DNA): TGTGCCAGTAGCCATCAACTCCGGACAGAACAAGAGACCCAGTACTTC. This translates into CASSHQLRTEQETQYF.

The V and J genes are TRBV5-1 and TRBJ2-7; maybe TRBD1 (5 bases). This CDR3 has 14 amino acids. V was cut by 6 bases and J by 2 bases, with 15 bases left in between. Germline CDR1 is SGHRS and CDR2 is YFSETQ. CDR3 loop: CASTLEAGTYEQYF. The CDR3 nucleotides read TGCGCCAGCACACTCGAGGCAGGGACCTACGAGCAGTACTTC.

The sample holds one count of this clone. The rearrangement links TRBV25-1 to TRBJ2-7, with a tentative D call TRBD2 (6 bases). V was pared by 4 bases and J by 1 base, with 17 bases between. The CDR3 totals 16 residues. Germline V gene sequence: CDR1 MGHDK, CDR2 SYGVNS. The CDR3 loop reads CASSATGLLPSYEQYF. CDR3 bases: TGTGCCAGCAGTGCCACGGGACTCCTCCCGTCCTACGAGCAGTACTTC.

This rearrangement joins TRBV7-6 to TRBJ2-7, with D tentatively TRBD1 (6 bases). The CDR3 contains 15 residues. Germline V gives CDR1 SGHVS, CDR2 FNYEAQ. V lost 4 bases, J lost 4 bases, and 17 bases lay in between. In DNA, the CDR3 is TGTGCCAGCAGCTCATACGGGCAGGGGCTATACGAGCAGTACTTC. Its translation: CASSSYGQGLYEQYF.